This T cell receptor beta chain was obtained from a study of identical twins (TCRdb year 2016). Turning to the overall study: To test whether fetal clonotypes persist, this study deep-sequenced TCR alpha and beta repertoires from monozygotic twins, from unrelated adults of various ages, and from cord blood. Replicate twin experiments were performed at different times using different library preparation protocols to rule out contamination.

General study outcomes and caveats: Because the same donors could not be followed over many years, the conclusions depended on cross-sectional statistical analysis. Compared with coincidental sharing between unrelated individuals, out-of-frame TCR alpha sequences shared between twins showed an excess of sequences with low generation probability. Out-of-frame TCR alpha sharing in monozygotic twins was systematically underestimated by recombination models, whereas sharing between unrelated individuals was in agreement with the recombination models. Invariant T cells such as MAIT and iNKT could partly confound zero-insertion analyses, though diverse VJ usage argued against this for most clonotypes. Excess twin sharing in beta out-of-frame sequences was weaker because fewer shared sequences lowered the signal-to-noise ratio. Fewer insertions were carried by abundant cord blood beta clonotypes, a similar but weaker trend appeared in young adult naive repertoires, and no such trend appeared in memory repertoires.

Receptor amplification or capture employed 5' RACE. The sample was run on an Illumina HiSeq 2000. Template switching added a universal primer binding site, and the final cDNA carried a unique molecular identifier that allowed TCR cDNA molecules to be counted accurately. First-strand cDNA for TCR alpha and beta chains was synthesized from specific primers in the conserved constant-segment region. To control for contamination, every cDNA library carried two barcodes: a SMART-Mk sample barcode plus Illumina barcodes. TruSeq adapter sequences and Illumina sample barcodes were added in two successive PCR steps. Sequencing of the TCR alpha and beta cDNA libraries was done on the Illumina HiSeq platform using custom primers. The study's processing was this. MiGEC was used to process raw reads and extract unique molecular identifiers, and MiXCR was used to find CDR3 positions. For each individual, recombination models were inferred using an EM algorithm with the repgenHMM and IGoR tools. Shared clonotypes were analyzed with the tcR package in R, and sharing was normalized by the product of cloneset sizes. To study raw recombination without the effects of thymic and clonal selection, out-of-frame nonproductive sequences were analyzed. TCRdb reworked the public reads: Q25 trimming with fastp, MiXCR clone assembly, productive beta chains retained. Every CDR3 protein is listed once, alongside the most common genes and DNA of its rows. The V and J calls come from TCRdb's annotation, not from the publication. This sample lists approximately 490,000 distinct CDR3 sequences; 20% to 25% were detected once. About 0.48% of the sample belongs to the ten largest clones.

At the junction V is shortened by 5 bases and J by 2 bases, with 19 bases in between. The germline V gene encodes CDR1 SGHVS and CDR2 FQNEAQ. The CDR3 covers 17 residues, taking in both the cysteine and the phenylalanine. Kept here is only the CDR3 DNA, which spans 51 bases and is read in frame from base 1. Every donor in the study was a healthy Caucasian. Three pairs of female monozygotic twins, all aged about 18 to 30 years, made up the twin cohort. Positive isolation kits from Invitrogen were used to isolate the CD4+ and CD8+ T cell populations. Concerning this clonotype: Its antigen remains undetermined. No much larger clonotype is one base removed from it; base qualities were not supplied.

The same sample was also studied in work on yellow fever vaccine responses in identical twins. The second study reports: The T cell response to vaccination in identical twins was reported by the authors to appear partly convergent and partly personalized. Focusing on identical twins, the study followed the T cell clones that responded to the vaccine, and did so with precision.

The sample taken for sequencing was CD4+ T cells sorted from blood. The TCR sequence derives from a woman between 18 and 30 years old in good health. Here the chain combines TRBV7-8 and TRBJ2-1, and the D gene may be TRBD2, 5 bases matching. The CDR3 sequence is CASSLTRDSAPYNEQFF. In nucleotides, the sequence is TGTGCCAGCAGCCTCACACGGGATTCTGCTCCCTACAATGAGCAGTTCTTC.